A single sample gave rise to the 18 T cell receptor beta chains below, sequenced in a study of T cells in Graves' hyperthyroidism and ophthalmopathy. RNA transcripts gave rise to amplified TCR beta CDR3 regions. With the HTBI primer set, the TCR CDR3 went through a first round of RT-PCR. A single record per CDR3 protein comes from TCRdb applying MiXCR to the multiplex PCR reads. This sample has roughly 700,000 distinct CDR3 sequences, with 17% found just once. Sample: blood. Receptor source: a man aged 45-65 years with Graves' hyperthyroidism.

The chain links TRBV30 to TRBJ2-2; D is unresolved. Germline V gives CDR1 GTSNPN, CDR2 SVGIG (reference sequence). The V and J ends lost 0 bases and 4 bases respectively, with 12 bases between them. This CDR3 spans 15 amino acids. This chain's CDR3 is CAWSVLGWATGELFF. The CDR3 bases are TGTGCCTGGAGTGTACTGGGATGGGCCACCGGGGAGCTGTTTTTT.

This clonotype was counted ten times or more. V is TRBV27 and J is TRBJ2-7; TRBD1 agrees at 11 bases. Trimming cost V 6 bases and J 5 bases; bases outside gene matches: 6. The CDR3 is 14 amino acids. Germline assignment: CDR1 MNHEY and CDR2 SMNVEV (reference sequence). The CDR3 reads CASRDGQGADEQYF. CDR3 nucleotides: TGTGCCAGCAGGGATGGACAGGGGGCGGACGAGCAGTACTTC.

This clonotype has a count of ten or more. The CDR3 loop reads CASSLAGSSYNEQFF. CDR3 nucleotide sequence: TGTGCCAGCAGCTTAGCGGGGAGCTCCTACAATGAGCAGTTCTTC. The chain links TRBV27 to TRBJ2-1, with 8 bases fitting TRBD2. Germline V lookup: CDR1 MNHEY, CDR2 SMNVEV (reference sequence). CDR3 size: 15 residues. V was pared by 6 bases and J by 0 bases, with 4 bases of the junction left unmatched.

The CDR3 loop is CATSPIRGYEQYF. The CDR3 nucleotides are TGTGCCACCAGCCCAATCCGGGGATACGAGCAGTACTTC. This chain uses TRBV15 with TRBJ2-7; weak D call: TRBD2 (5 bases). Trimming left V 5 bases short and J 4 bases short, with 12 bases between. The CDR3 covers 13 residues. The V gene's germline CDR1 is LNHNV and CDR2 YYDKDF (reference sequence).

At least ten counts were recorded for this clonotype. V is TRBV28 and J is TRBJ2-1, with D perhaps TRBD2 (6 bases). V lost 1 base to trimming and J lost 5 bases, with 21 bases between them. CDR1 MDHEN and CDR2 SYDVKM come from the germline V gene. The length of the CDR3 is 18 residues. CDR3 sequence: CASSLSTLGGSEDNEQFF. DNA for the CDR3: TGTGCCAGCAGTTTATCCACTCTGGGAGGCAGCGAAGACAATGAGCAGTTCTTC.

This clonotype was found a few times. As DNA, the CDR3 is TGTGCCAGCAGGGACAGGGGGCCGGGGTGGTTTGAGCAGTTCTTC. Translated, it gives CASRDRGPGWFEQFF. This sequence joins TRBV28 and TRBJ2-1; TRBD1 aligns across 11 bases. From germline, CDR1 is MDHEN and CDR2 SYDVKM. The CDR3 loop spans 15 amino acids. The ends lost 6 bases at V and 9 bases at J; junction bases unmatched: 10.

This clonotype has at least ten counts. This chain links TRBV5-1 with TRBJ2-2, with D perhaps TRBD2 (6 bases). The V end lost 1 base, the J end lost 2 bases, and 9 bases lay between the germline ends. The CDR3 is 15 amino acids. Germline CDR1 SGHRS, CDR2 YFSETQ. The CDR3 region has the DNA TGCGCCAGCAGCTTGACTAGCCCCAACACCGGGGAGCTGTTTTTT. This translates into CASSLTSPNTGELFF.

This clonotype was recorded many times. The J gene is TRBJ1-4, the V gene TRBV28; D may be TRBD1 (5 bases). Per the germline V gene, CDR1 is MDHEN and CDR2 is SYDVKM. V lost 2 bases and J 7 bases, leaving 11 bases between the germline ends. The CDR3 consists of 14 residues. The CDR3 protein is CASSLQGEREKLFF. In DNA form, the CDR3 reads TGTGCCAGCAGTTTACAAGGGGAGCGTGAAAAACTGTTTTTT.

With respect to this clonotype: One base away lies a much larger clone, so this may be a sequencing read error. The V and J genes are TRBV28 and TRBJ2-4; TRBD2 is a possible D gene (7 bases). There are 17 residues in the CDR3. V lost 1 base, J lost 3 bases, and 16 bases lay in between. Per the germline V gene, CDR1 is MDHEN and CDR2 is SYDVKM. The DNA for the CDR3 is TGTGCCAGCAGTTTATTATATCCAGGGGAGGGCAAAAACATTCAGTACTTC. It encodes CASSLLYPGEGKNIQYF. Based on the CDR3 plus reference TRBV28 and TRBJ2-4, the full variable domain is DVKVTQSSRYLVKRTGEKVFLECVQDMDHENMFWYRQDPGLGLRLIYFSYDVKMKEKGDIPEGYSVSREKKERFSLILESASTNQTSMYLCASSLLYPGEGKNIQYFGAGTRLSVL.

The rearrangement links TRBV5-1 to TRBJ2-1, with TRBD2 matching over 11 bases. V trimming: 0 bases; J trimming: 7 bases; junction bases outside the gene matches: 6. The CDR3 has 16 amino acids. Germline assignment: CDR1 SGHRS and CDR2 YFSETQ. The CDR3 DNA is TGCGCCAGCAGCTTGGATCCCCCTAGCGGGGGGAATGAGCAGTTCTTC. It is translated as CASSLDPPSGGNEQFF.

Ten or more counts support this clonotype. The V call is TRBV12-3 or TRBV12-4, the J call TRBJ1-2; D perhaps matches TRBD1 (5 bases). The V end lost 5 bases, the J end lost 0 bases, and 13 bases lay between the germline ends. The CDR3 is made up of 15 amino acids. DNA of the CDR3: TGTGCCAGCAGTACCTCCGGGGCGGCTAACTATGGCTACACCTTC. It encodes CASSTSGAANYGYTF.

Many counts were recorded for this clonotype. The gene calls are TRBV12-3 or TRBV12-4 and TRBJ1-1; 7 bases map to TRBD1. J lost 0 bases, V lost 7 bases, and 11 bases had no gene match. This CDR3 is 16 amino acids long. The DNA of the CDR3 is TGTGCCAGCACCCCGTACCACAGGGGCCTGAACACTGAAGCTTTCTTT. Translation: CASTPYHRGLNTEAFF.

This clonotype was observed at least ten times. This chain links TRBV20-1 with TRBJ1-1; weak D call: TRBD1 (5 bases). Trimming took off 6 bases at V and 4 bases at J, with 12 bases between the two ends. This CDR3 region has 12 residues. In germline, CDR1 is DFQATT, CDR2 SNEGSKA (reference sequence). The CDR3 spells CSAESGITEAFF. The CDR3 coding sequence is TGCAGTGCCGAGTCAGGGATCACTGAAGCTTTCTTT.

The sample holds many counts of this clonotype. The rearrangement links TRBV28 to TRBJ2-3; D is unresolved. In germline, CDR1 is MDHEN, CDR2 SYDVKM. Trimming took off 8 bases at V and 1 base at J, with 13 bases between the two ends. CDR3 length: 14 amino acids. Here the CDR3 DNA reads TGTGCCAGCCTCCTCATAGGTCGCACAGATACGCAGTATTTT. Translated, it gives CASLLIGRTDTQYF.

This clonotype occurred many times. The J gene is TRBJ1-3, the V gene TRBV12-3 or TRBV12-4; 8 nucleotides line up with TRBD1. This CDR3 is built from 14 residues. Trimming cost V 7 bases and J 2 bases; bases outside gene matches: 4. CDR3 sequence reads: CASTETGAGNTIYF. Here the CDR3 DNA reads TGTGCCAGCACCGAGACAGGGGCTGGAAACACCATATATTTT.

The CDR3 DNA sequence: TGTGCCAGCAGTTTGGGCAGTTCAATGTTTTTT. Translation gives CASSLGSSMFF. The chain uses TRBV12-3 or TRBV12-4 and TRBJ1-4, with unresolved D. V lost 3 bases to trimming and J lost 15 bases, with 11 bases between them. This CDR3 is built from 11 residues.

A remark on this clonotype: A much larger clone is a single base away; this may be a read error. The chain uses TRBV7-9 and TRBJ2-7; 10 bases are a match to TRBD1. The CDR3 is 15 amino acids. Trimming removed 8 bases from V and 3 bases from J; junction bases left unmatched: 10. CDR1 is SEHNR, CDR2 FQNEAQ, per germline (reference sequence). CDR3 protein: CASGTTGGKVYEQYF. The CDR3 bases are TGTGCCAGCGGCACGACAGGGGGCAAAGTCTACGAGCAGTACTTC.

A note on this clonotype: Just one base apart from a much larger clone, this may be a read error. The CDR3 DNA follows: TGTGCCAGCAGCTTAGCTGGGGCTAGCACAGATACGCAGTATTTT. It translates to CASSLAGASTDTQYF. J is TRBJ2-3 and V is TRBV7-2; tentatively, D is TRBD1 (5 bases). V dropped 0 bases and J dropped 0 bases, with 7 bases sitting between them. In germline, CDR1 is SGHTA, CDR2 FQGNSA. The CDR3 consists of 15 residues.